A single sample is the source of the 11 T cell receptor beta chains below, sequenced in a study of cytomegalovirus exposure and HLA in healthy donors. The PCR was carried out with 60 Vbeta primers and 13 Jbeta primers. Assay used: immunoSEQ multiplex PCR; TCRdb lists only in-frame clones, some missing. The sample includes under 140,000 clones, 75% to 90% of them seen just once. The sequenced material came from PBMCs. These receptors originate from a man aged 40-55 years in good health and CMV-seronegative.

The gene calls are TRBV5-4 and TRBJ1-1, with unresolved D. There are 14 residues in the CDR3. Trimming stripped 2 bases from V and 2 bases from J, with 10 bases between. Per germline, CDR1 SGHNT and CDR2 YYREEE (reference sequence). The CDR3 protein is CASSLGGYNTEAFF. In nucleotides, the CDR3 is TGTGCCAGCAGCTTAGGAGGGTATAACACTGAAGCTTTCTTT. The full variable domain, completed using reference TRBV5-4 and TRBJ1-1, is ETGVTQSPTHLIKTRGQQVTLRCSSQSGHNTVSWYQQALGQGPQFIFQYYREEENGRGNFPPRFSGLQFPNYSSELNVNALELDDSALYLCASSLGGYNTEAFFGQGTRLTVV.

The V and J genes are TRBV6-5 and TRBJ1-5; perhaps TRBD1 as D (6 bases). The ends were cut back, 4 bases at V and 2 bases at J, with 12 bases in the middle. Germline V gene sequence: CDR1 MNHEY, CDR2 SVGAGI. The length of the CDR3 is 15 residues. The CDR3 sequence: CASSSSGAGNQPQHF. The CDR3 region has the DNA TGTGCCAGCAGTTCCTCAGGGGCGGGCAATCAGCCCCAGCATTTT.

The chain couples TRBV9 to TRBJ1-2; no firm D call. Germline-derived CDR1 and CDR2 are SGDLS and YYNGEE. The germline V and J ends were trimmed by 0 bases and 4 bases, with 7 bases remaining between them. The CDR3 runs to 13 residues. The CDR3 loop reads CASSVGLVYGYTF. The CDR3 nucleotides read TGTGCCAGCAGCGTAGGTTTAGTCTATGGCTACACCTTC.

CDR3 nucleotide sequence: TGTGCCAGTAGTAAAGACAGGGATCCTCAGCCCCAGCATTTT. It specifies CASSKDRDPQPQHF. The gene calls are TRBV19 and TRBJ1-5; 7 nucleotides agree with TRBD1. V gave up 4 bases and J gave up 6 bases; unmatched junction bases: 6. The germline V gene encodes CDR1 LNHDA and CDR2 SQIVND (reference sequence). The CDR3 is 14 amino acids.

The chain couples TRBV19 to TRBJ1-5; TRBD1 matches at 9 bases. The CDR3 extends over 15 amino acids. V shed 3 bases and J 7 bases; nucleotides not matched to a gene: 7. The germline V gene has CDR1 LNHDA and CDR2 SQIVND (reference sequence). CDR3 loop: CASSIWTGDRQPQHF. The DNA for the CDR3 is TGTGCCAGTAGTATTTGGACAGGGGATCGACAGCCCCAGCATTTT.

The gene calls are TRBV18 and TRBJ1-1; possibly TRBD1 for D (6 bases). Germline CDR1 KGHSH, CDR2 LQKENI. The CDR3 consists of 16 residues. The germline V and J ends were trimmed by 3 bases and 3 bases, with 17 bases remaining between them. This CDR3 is CASSPTSISGDTEAFF. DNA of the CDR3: TGTGCCAGCTCACCCACATCCATCTCAGGGGACACTGAAGCTTTCTTT.

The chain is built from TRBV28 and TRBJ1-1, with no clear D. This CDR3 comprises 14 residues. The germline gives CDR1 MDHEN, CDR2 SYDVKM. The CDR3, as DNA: TGTGCTGAGAGTGCGGGGAGCCTGAACACTGAAGCTTTCTTT. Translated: CAESAGSLNTEAFF.

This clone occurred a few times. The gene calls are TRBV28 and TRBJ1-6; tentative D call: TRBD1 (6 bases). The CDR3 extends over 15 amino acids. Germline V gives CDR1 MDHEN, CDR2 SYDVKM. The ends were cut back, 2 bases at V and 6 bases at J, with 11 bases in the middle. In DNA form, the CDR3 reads TGTGCCAGCAGTTTAGGGGGCAGGGCTAATTCACCCCTCCACTTT. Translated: CASSLGGRANSPLHF. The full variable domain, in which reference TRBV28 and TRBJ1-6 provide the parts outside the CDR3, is DVKVTQSSRYLVKRTGEKVFLECVQDMDHENMFWYRQDPGLGLRLIYFSYDVKMKEKGDIPEGYSVSREKKERFSLILESASTNQTSMYLCASSLGGRANSPLHFGNGTRLTVT.

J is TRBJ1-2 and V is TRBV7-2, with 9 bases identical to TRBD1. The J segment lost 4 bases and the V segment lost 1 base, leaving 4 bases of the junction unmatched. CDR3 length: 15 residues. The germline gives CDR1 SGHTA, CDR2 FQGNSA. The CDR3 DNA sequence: TGTGCCAGCAGCTTAGTGGGACAGGGAGGCTATGGCTACACCTTC. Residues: CASSLVGQGGYGYTF.

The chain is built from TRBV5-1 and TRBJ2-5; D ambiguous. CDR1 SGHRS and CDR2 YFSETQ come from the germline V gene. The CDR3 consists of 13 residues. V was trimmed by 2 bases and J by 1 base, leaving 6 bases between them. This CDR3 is CASSFGLQETQYF. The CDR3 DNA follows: TGCGCCAGCAGCTTTGGGCTCCAAGAGACCCAGTACTTC.

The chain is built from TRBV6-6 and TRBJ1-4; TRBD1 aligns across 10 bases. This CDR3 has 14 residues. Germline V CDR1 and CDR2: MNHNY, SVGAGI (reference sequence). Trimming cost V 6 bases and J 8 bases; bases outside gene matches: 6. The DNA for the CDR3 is TGTGCCAGCAGGGAGCCGGGACAGGGGGAAAAACTGTTTTTT. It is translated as CASREPGQGEKLFF.